This TCR beta chain was obtained from a study of blood T cell repertoires in COVID-19. Across the whole study: Sample material is recorded as cDNA or gDNA derived from T cells, B-cell-depleted T cells, or PBMCs.

The age range of participants was about 18 to 89 years, with residence in about two dozen US areas. Clinical history reported by participants formed the basis on which cohorts were assigned. Original handling: Cell counts per sample came from amplifying reference gene primers. Assay: immunoSEQ multiplex PCR; the TCRdb copy retains only in-frame clones and omits some. From that table come the V and J calls and clone size; the DNA was used to work out D and trimming. The profile covers about 180,000 clones, with around 88% appearing a single time and under 9.5% taken by the ten largest. The CDR3 totals 15 residues. Looked up from germline, CDR1 is SGHDT and CDR2 is YYEEEE. The ends lost 5 bases at V and 4 bases at J; junction bases unmatched: 5.

This receptor was obtained from a woman aged 25 to 39 who had recovered from COVID-19. The sequencing sample was made of PBMCs or T cells enriched from blood (not recorded which). V gene TRBV5-6 combines with J gene TRBJ2-2; 10 bases line up with TRBD1. CDR3 residues: CASSPGTGATGELFF. The CDR3 DNA follows: TGTGCCAGCAGTCCCGGGACAGGGGCCACCGGGGAGCTGTTTTTT.